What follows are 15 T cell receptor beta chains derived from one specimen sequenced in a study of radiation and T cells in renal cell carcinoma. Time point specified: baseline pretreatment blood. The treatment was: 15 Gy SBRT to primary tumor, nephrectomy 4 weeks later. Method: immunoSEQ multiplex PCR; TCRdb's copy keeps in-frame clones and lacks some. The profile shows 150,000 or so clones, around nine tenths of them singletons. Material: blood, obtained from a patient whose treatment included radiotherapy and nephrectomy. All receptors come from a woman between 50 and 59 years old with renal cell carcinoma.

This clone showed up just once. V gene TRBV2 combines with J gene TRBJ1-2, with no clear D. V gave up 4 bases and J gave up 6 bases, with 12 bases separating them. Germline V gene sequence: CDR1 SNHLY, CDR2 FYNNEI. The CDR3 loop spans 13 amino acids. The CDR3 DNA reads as TGTGCCAGCAGTGTTGGGAGAACGGATGGCTACACCTTC. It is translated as CASSVGRTDGYTF.

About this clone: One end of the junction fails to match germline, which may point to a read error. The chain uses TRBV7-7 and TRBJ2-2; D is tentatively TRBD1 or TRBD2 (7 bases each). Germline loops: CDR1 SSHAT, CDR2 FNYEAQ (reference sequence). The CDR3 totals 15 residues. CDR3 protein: CASSNRGGSTGELFF. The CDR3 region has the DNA TGTGCTAGCAGCAACAGGGGAGGGAGCACCGGGGAGCTGTTTTTT.

The CDR3 DNA sequence: TGTGCCAGCAGCTTAGAAGGGGGCCCAATTAATCAGCCCCAGCATTTT. Its translation is CASSLEGGPINQPQHF. The V call is TRBV7-9, the J call TRBJ1-5; 7 positions match TRBD1. Losses at the gene ends were 1 base for V and 4 bases for J; bases not matched to a gene: 7. Germline CDR1 reads SEHNR; CDR2 reads FQNEAQ (reference sequence). The CDR3 contains 16 residues.

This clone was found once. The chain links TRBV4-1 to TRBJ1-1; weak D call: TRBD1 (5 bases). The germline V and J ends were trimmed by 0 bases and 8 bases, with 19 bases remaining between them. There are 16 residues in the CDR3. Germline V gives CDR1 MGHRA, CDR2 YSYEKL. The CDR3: CASSQDRFEGQGEAFF. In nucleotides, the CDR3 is TGCGCCAGCAGCCAAGATAGGTTCGAGGGGCAGGGCGAAGCTTTCTTT.

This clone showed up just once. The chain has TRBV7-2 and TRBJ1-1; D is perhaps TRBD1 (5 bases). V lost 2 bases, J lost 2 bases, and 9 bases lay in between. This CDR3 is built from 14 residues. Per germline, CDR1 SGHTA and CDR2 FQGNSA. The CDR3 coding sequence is TGTGCCAGCAGCTTACAGCAGGGAAACACTGAAGCTTTCTTT. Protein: CASSLQQGNTEAFF.

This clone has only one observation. CDR3: CASSRGERPQHF. In DNA form, the CDR3 reads TGCGCCAGCAGTCGCGGGGAACGCCCCCAGCATTTT. The chain is built from TRBV23-1 and TRBJ1-5, with unresolved D. TRBV23-1 falls under the ORF class, with uncertain function. With 4 bases removed from V and 10 bases from J, the gap between germline ends came to 11 bases. The CDR3 is made up of 12 amino acids.

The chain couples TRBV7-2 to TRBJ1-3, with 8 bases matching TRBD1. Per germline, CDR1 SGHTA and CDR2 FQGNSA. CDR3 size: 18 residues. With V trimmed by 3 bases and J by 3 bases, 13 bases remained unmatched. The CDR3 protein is CASSFRQGPLLGGNTIYF. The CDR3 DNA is TGTGCCAGCAGCTTCAGACAGGGGCCACTCTTAGGTGGAAACACCATATATTTT.

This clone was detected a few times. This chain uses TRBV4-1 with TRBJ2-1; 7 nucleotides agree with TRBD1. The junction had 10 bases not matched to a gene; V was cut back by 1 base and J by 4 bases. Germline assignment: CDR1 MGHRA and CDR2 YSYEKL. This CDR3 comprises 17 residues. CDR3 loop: CASSQAPGTADYNEQFF. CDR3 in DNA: TGCGCCAGCAGCCAAGCCCCCGGGACAGCGGATTACAATGAGCAGTTCTTC.

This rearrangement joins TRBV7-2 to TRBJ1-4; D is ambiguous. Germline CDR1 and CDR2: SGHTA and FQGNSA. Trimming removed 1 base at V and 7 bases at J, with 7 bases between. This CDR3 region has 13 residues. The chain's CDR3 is CASSLVGSEKLFF. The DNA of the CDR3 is TGTGCCAGCAGCTTAGTAGGGTCTGAAAAACTGTTTTTT. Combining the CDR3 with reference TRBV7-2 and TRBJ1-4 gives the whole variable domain GAGVSQSPSNKVTEKGKDVELRCDPISGHTALYWYRQSLGQGLEFLIYFQGNSAPDKSGLPSDRFSAERTGGSVSTLTIQRTQQEDSAVYLCASSLVGSEKLFFGSGTQLSVL.

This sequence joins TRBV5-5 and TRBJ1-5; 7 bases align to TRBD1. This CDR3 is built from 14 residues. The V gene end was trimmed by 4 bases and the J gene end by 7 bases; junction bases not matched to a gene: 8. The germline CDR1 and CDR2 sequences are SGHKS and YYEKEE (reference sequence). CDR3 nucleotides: TGTGCCAGCAGCGGGGACAGTCAAGGACAGCCCCAGCATTTT. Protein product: CASSGDSQGQPQHF.

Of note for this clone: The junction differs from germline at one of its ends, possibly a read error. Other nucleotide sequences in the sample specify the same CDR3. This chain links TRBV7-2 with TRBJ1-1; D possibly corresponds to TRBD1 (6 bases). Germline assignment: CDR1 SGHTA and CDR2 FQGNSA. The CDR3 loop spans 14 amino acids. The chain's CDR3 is CASSSQGQSTEAFF. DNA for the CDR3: TGTGCTAGCAGCTCCCAGGGGCAAAGCACTGAAGCTTTCTTT.

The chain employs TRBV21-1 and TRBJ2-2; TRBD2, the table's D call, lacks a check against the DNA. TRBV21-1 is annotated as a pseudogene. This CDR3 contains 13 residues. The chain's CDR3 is CATGTLGTGELFF. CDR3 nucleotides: TGTGCCACCGGGACTCTGGGGACCGGGGAGCTGTTTTTT.

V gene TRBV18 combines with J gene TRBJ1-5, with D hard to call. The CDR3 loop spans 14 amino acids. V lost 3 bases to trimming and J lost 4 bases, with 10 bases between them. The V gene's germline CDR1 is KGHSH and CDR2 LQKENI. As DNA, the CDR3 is TGTGCCAGCTCACCGCAAAGGGAGAATCAGCCCCAGCATTTT. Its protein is CASSPQRENQPQHF.

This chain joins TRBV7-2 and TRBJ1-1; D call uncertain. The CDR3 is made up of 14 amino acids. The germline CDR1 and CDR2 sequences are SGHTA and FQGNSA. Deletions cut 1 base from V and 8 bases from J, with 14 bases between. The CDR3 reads CASSLVPQSLEAFF. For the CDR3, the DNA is TGTGCCAGCAGCTTAGTGCCACAGTCCCTAGAAGCTTTCTTT. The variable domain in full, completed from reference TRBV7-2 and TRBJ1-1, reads GAGVSQSPSNKVTEKGKDVELRCDPISGHTALYWYRQSLGQGLEFLIYFQGNSAPDKSGLPSDRFSAERTGGSVSTLTIQRTQQEDSAVYLCASSLVPQSLEAFFGQGTRLTVV.

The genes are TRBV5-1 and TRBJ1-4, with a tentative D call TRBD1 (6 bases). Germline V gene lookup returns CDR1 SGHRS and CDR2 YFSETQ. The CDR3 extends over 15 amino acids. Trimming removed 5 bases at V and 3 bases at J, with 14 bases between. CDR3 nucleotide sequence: TGCGCCAGCAGTCTGACAGGTCCGGCTAATGAAAAACTGTTTTTT. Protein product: CASSLTGPANEKLFF.